This T cell receptor beta chain originates from a study of blood T cell repertoires in COVID-19. TCRdb keeps only in-frame clones here, not all; method: immunoSEQ multiplex PCR. The sample has 350,000 to 450,000 clones, 85% to 90% seen once. The CDR3 consists of 16 residues. The germline gives CDR1 SGHRS, CDR2 YFSETQ. Trimming removed 0 bases from V and 4 bases from J, with 16 bases in between. This receptor was obtained from a human donor in a cohort sampled during active COVID-19. The J gene is TRBJ1-2, the V gene TRBV5-1, with D possibly being TRBD1 (6 bases). The sample consisted of peripheral blood. The CDR3 reads CASSLDSGAVRYGYTF. DNA of the CDR3: TGCGCCAGCAGCTTGGACTCAGGGGCCGTCCGCTATGGCTACACCTTC. The whole variable domain, filled in from reference TRBV5-1 and TRBJ1-2, reads KAGVTQTPRYLIKTRGQQVTLSCSPISGHRSVSWYQQTPGQGLQFLFEYFSETQRNKGNFPGRFSGRQFSNSRSEMNVSTLELGDSALYLCASSLDSGAVRYGYTFGSGTRLTVV.